The entry below gives a single T cell receptor (beta chain) sequence along with its context. Trimming removed 2 bases at V and 4 bases at J, with 15 bases between. CDR3 size: 15 residues. The germline CDR1 and CDR2 sequences are SGHNT and YYREEE (reference sequence). This table comes from immunoSEQ multiplex PCR, and its TCRdb copy is limited to in-frame clones, with some not included. The repertoire holds about 3,900 clones, with more than 60% as singletons. The source of the sample is a study of immune cell composition in non-small cell lung cancer. Study as a whole: Lung adenocarcinoma or squamous carcinoma made up most tumours.

The normal lung sample lay at least 3 cm, and maximally far, from the tumour. DNA was extracted from unsorted cell suspensions stored frozen. The V and J genes are TRBV5-4 and TRBJ1-2; a possible D gene is TRBD1 (5 bases). Material for sequencing was non-adjacent lung tissue. The clonotype was recovered from a human donor with non-small cell lung cancer. The CDR3 spells CASSLGGALSYGYTF. The CDR3 DNA reads as TGTGCCAGCAGCTTAGGTGGGGCTTTATCCTATGGCTACACCTTC.